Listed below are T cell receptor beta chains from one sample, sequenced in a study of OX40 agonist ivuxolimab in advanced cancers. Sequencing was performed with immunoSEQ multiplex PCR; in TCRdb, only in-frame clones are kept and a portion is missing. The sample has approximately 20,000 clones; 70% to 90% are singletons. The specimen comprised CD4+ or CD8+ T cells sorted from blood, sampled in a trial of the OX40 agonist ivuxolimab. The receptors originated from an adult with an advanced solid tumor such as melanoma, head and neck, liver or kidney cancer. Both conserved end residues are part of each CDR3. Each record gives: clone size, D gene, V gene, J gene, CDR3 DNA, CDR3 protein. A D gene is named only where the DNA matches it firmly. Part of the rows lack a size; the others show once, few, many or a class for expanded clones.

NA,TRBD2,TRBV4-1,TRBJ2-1,TGCGCCAGCAGCGGCGGGGGGAGCTCCTACAATGAGCAGTTCTTC,CASSGGGSSYNEQFF
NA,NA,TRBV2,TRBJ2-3,TGTGCCAGCAACGCGGAGGGATTGACAGATACGCAGTATTTT,CASNAEGLTDTQYF
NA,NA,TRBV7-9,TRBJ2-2,TGTGCCAGCAGCTTTCCGGGCGGGGCGAACACCGGGGAGCTGTTTTTT,CASSFPGGANTGELFF
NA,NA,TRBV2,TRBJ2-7,TGTGCCAGCAGGGGCCGGACAGCCTACGAGCAGTACTTC,CASRGRTAYEQYF
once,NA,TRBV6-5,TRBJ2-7,TGTGCCAGCAGACGGACAGATCAATACTACGAGCAGTACTTC,CASRRTDQYYEQYF
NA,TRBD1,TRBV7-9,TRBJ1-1,TGTGCCAGCAGCCTCGGGACAGATGAAGCTTTCTTT,CASSLGTDEAFF
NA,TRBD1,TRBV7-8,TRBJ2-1,TGTGCCAGCAGCCTAGGGACAGGGGAGCAGTTCTTC,CASSLGTGEQFF
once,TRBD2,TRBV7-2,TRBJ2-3,TGTGCCAGCAGTCGAACGGGGGGGCGGGCAGATACGCAGTATTTT,CASSRTGGRADTQYF
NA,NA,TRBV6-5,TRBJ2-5,TGTGCCAGCAGTTATCTTAACAGTCAAGAGACCCAGTACTTC,CASSYLNSQETQYF
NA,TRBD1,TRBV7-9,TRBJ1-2,TGTGCCAGCAGCTGGACAGGGGACCCATATGGCTACACCTTC,CASSWTGDPYGYTF
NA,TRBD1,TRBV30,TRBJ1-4,TGTGCCTGGGGACAGGTTGCAACTAATGAAAAACTGTTTTTT,CAWGQVATNEKLFF
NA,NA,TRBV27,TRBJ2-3,TGTGCCAGCAGTTTATTGGGTTCGACTCAGATAAGCACAGATACGCAGTATTTT,CASSLLGSTQISTDTQYF
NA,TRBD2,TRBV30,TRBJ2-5,TGTGCCTGGAGTTACGGGACTAGCTTACAAGAGACCCAGTACTTC,CAWSYGTSLQETQYF
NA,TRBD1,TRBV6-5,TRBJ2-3,TGTGCCAGCAGTTACTCGTCGACAGGGACAGATACGCAGTATTTT,CASSYSSTGTDTQYF
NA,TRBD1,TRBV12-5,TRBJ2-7,TGTGCTAGTGGTTTTCCGACAGGGCTCTCCTACGAGCAGTACTTC,CASGFPTGLSYEQYF
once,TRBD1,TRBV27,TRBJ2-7,TGTGCCAGCAGCTACAGGGGAACTTCCTACGAGCAGTACTTC,CASSYRGTSYEQYF
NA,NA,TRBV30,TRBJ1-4,TGTGCCTGGAGTGTATTCACGGGGGAAAAACTGTTTTTT,CAWSVFTGEKLFF
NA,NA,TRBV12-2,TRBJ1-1,TGTGCAAGTCGATCGTGTGGGGGCACTGAAGCTTTCTTT,CASRSCGGTEAFF
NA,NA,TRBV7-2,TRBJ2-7,TGTGCCAGCAGCTATCTGACTGGAGTCGCAGTAAACTTC,CASSYLTGVAVNF
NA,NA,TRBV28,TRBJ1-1,TGTGCCAGCAGTTTACAGGGAGGATCTGAAGCTTTCTTT,CASSLQGGSEAFF
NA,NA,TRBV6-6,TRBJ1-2,TGTGCCAGCAGCTACCCAGGGGATGGCTACACCTTC,CASSYPGDGYTF
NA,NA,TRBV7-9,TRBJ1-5,TGTGCCAGCAGCCCAAGTACAGGCGATCAGCCCCAGCATTTT,CASSPSTGDQPQHF
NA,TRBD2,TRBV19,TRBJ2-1,TGTGCCAGTAGTATGACTAGCGGGACTTACAATGAGCAGTTCTTC,CASSMTSGTYNEQFF
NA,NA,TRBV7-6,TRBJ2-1,TGTGCCAGCAGCTTAGTCAGCAGCCATGAGCAGTTCTTC,CASSLVSSHEQFF
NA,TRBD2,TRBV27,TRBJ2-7,TGTGCCAGCAGTTCTCAAGCGGGAGCCGCAGAGTACTTC,CASSSQAGAAEYF
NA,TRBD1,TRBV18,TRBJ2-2,TGTGCCAGCTCACCGCAAGGGACAGGGGGCACCGGGGAGCTGTTTTTT,CASSPQGTGGTGELFF
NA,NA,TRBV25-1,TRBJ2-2,TGTGCCAGCAGTGAATTTAGCGGCACCGGGGAGCTGTTTTTT,CASSEFSGTGELFF
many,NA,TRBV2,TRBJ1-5,TGTGCCAGCAGTGATTGGGGGGGAAATCAGCCCCAGCATTTT,CASSDWGGNQPQHF
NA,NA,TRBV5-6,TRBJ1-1,TGTGCCAGCAGCTTCGACACGAACACTGAAGCTTTCTTT,CASSFDTNTEAFF
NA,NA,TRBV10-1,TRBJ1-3,TGCGCCAGCAGTGATGGACTCTCCTCTGGAAACACCATATATTTT,CASSDGLSSGNTIYF
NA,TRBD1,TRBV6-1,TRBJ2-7,TGTGCCAGCAGTGAAGCTACAGGGGAAGGCTACGAGCAGTACTTC,CASSEATGEGYEQYF
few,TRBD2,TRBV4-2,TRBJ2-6,TGTGCCAGCAGCCAAGAGGGGGGGAGCTCTGGGGCCAACGTCCTGACTTTC,CASSQEGGSSGANVLTF
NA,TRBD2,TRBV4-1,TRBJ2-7,TGCGCCAGCAGCCAGGGGACTAGCGGGAACGAGCAGTACTTC,CASSQGTSGNEQYF
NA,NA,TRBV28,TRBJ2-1,TGTGCCAGCAGAACCCGCAGGGTTAGCTCCTACAATGAGCAGTTCTTC,CASRTRRVSSYNEQFF
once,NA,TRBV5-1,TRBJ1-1,TGCGCCAGCAGCTTGGGGGGTAGGACCGACATGAACACTGAAGCTTTCTTT,CASSLGGRTDMNTEAFF
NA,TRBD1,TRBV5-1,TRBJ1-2,TGCGCCAGCAGCTTGGAGAGGGGTGTCGGGAGACAGGGGGATGGCTACACCTTC,CASSLERGVGRQGDGYTF
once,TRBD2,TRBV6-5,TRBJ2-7,TGTGCCAGCAGTTACTCCGGGGGGTGGGAGCAGTACTTC,CASSYSGGWEQYF
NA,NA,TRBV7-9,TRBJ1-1,TGTGCCACCCGCTTTACCCATTTGAACACTGAAGCTTTCTTT,CATRFTHLNTEAFF
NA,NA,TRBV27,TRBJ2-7,TGTGCCAGCAGTTTGTCGGGGGTCTACGAGCAGTACTTC,CASSLSGVYEQYF
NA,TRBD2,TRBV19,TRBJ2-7,TGTGCCAGTAGTTACGGGGGAGGGCCCTCCTACGAGCAGTACTTC,CASSYGGGPSYEQYF
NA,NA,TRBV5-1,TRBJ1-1,TGCGCCAGCAGCTTGAGTACGACTGAAGCTTTCTTT,CASSLSTTEAFF
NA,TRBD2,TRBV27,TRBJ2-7,TGTGCCAGCAGTGCCGGGACTAGCGGCTACGAGCAGTACTTC,CASSAGTSGYEQYF
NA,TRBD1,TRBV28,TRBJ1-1,TGTGCCAGCAGTCGCCGGACAGGGGTGGAGGACACTGAAGCTTTCTTT,CASSRRTGVEDTEAFF
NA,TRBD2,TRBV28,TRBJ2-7,TGTGCCAGCAGTTCGGGACTAGCGGGAGGCGAGCAGTACTTC,CASSSGLAGGEQYF
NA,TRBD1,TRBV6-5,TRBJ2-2,TGTGCCAGCACCACTGGGACAGGGAACACCGGGGAGCTGTTTTTT,CASTTGTGNTGELFF
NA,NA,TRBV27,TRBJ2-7,TGTGCCAGCAGTTTTGGCAGGGCGGGGTACGAGCAGTACTTC,CASSFGRAGYEQYF
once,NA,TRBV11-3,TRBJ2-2,TGTGCCAGCAGCTTAGTTAGAGGGTTCACCGGGGAGCTGTTTTTT,CASSLVRGFTGELFF
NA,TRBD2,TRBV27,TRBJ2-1,TGTGCCAGCACTAGCGGGGGTGCCTACAATGAGCAGTTCTTC,CASTSGGAYNEQFF
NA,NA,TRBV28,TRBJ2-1,TGTGCCACCTTCCCCCTACCTAGTAGCTTCAGCTCCTACAATGAGCAGTTCTTC,CATFPLPSSFSSYNEQFF
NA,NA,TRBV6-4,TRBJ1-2,TGTGCCAGCAGTGACTCGAGGGGTGGCTACACCTTC,CASSDSRGGYTF
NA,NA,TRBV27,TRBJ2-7,TGTGCCAGCTCCCTTGGGGGCGGCTACGAGCAGTACTTC,CASSLGGGYEQYF
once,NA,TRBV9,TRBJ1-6,TGTGCCAGCAGCCCTCTTGGGGGGGGCTCCTATAATTCACCCCTCCACTTT,CASSPLGGGSYNSPLHF
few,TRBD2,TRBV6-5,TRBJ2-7,TGTGCCAGCAGTTACGGCGGGGGGCTTTCCTACGAGCAGTACTTC,CASSYGGGLSYEQYF
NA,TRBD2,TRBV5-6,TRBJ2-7,TGTGCCAGCAGTTCTGAGAGCGGGGCCAAACCGGGCGAGCAGTACTTC,CASSSESGAKPGEQYF
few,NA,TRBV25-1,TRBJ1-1,TGTGCCAGCAGTGAAGGGGAGACACCGAACACTGAAGCTTTCTTT,CASSEGETPNTEAFF
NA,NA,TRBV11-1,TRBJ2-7,TGTGCCAGCAGCTTACGGGTAACCTACGAGCAGTACTTC,CASSLRVTYEQYF
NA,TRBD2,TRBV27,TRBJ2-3,TGTGCCAGCCGGACCGGGACTACCCCAAGGGATACGCAGTATTTT,CASRTGTTPRDTQYF
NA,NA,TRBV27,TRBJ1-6,TGTGCCAGCAGTTTAAACGTAGGATCACCCCTCCACTTT,CASSLNVGSPLHF
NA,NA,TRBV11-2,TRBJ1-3,TGTGCCAGCAGCTTAGTCCCCCCTTCATTAGGGGGAAACACCATATATTTT,CASSLVPPSLGGNTIYF
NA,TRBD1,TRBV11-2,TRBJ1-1,TGTGCCAGCAGCTTAGGAACGCAGGGGGGGGCTGAAGCTTTCTTT,CASSLGTQGGAEAFF